This is a list of T cell receptor beta chains from one sample in a study of control samples from healthy donors and cancer patients. Clones were read by immunoSEQ multiplex PCR, and TCRdb kept only the in-frame ones, dropping some. The sample consists of around 130,000 clones, around 92% of them appearing once. Material: blood. Receptors were obtained from a man in his fifties in good health. Each CDR3 is given with its conserved first and last residue. The order of the fields is clone size, J gene, V gene, D gene, CDR3 protein, CDR3 DNA. The D gene is left open where the match is weak. Size tells how often a clone was seen (once, few, many) or the class of an expanded clone, and some rows leave it out.

NA,TRBJ2-7,TRBV6-2/TRBV6-3,NA,CASTPGGTGSYEQYF,TGTGCCAGCACCCCCGGAGGGACCGGCTCCTACGAGCAGTACTTC
NA,TRBJ2-5,TRBV6-2/TRBV6-3,TRBD2,CASSSRGELAGGLQETQYF,TGTGCCAGCAGTTCTAGGGGAGAACTAGCGGGGGGGCTTCAAGAGACCCAGTACTTC
NA,TRBJ1-2,TRBV2,NA,CASSTTRTVNYGYTF,TGTGCCAGCAGTACCACTCGGACAGTAAACTATGGCTACACCTTC
NA,TRBJ2-6,TRBV6-5,NA,CASSLTSSGANVLTF,TGTGCCAGCAGTTTGACATCTTCTGGGGCCAACGTCCTGACTTTC
NA,TRBJ2-1,TRBV27,NA,CASSTNREIDNEQFF,TGTGCCAGCAGCACAAACAGGGAGATTGACAATGAGCAGTTCTTC
once,TRBJ2-7,TRBV12-3/TRBV12-4,TRBD2,CASSATSGEQYF,TGTGCCAGCAGTGCCACTAGCGGAGAGCAGTACTTC
NA,TRBJ1-5,TRBV3-1/TRBV3-2,TRBD1,CASASRGQNQPQHF,TGTGCCAGCGCGAGCAGGGGGCAGAATCAGCCCCAGCATTTT
NA,TRBJ2-3,TRBV15,NA,CATSRDVRSGILHTDTQYF,TGTGCCACCAGCAGAGATGTGCGCTCCGGTATACTACACACAGATACGCAGTATTTT
NA,TRBJ1-4,TRBV2,NA,CASTGIATNEKLFF,TGTGCCAGCACGGGCATTGCAACTAATGAAAAACTGTTTTTT
NA,TRBJ2-3,TRBV5-6,NA,CASSFPISTDTQYF,TGTGCCAGCAGCTTCCCTATTAGCACAGATACGCAGTATTTT
NA,TRBJ2-2,TRBV11-2,NA,CASSLWGAGTGELFF,TGTGCCAGCAGCTTATGGGGGGCGGGCACCGGGGAGCTGTTTTTT
NA,TRBJ2-1,TRBV12-3/TRBV12-4,NA,CASSPLSNEQFF,TGTGCCAGCAGTCCCCTCAGCAATGAGCAGTTCTTC
once,TRBJ2-7,TRBV29-1,TRBD2,CSVASGGSYEQYF,TGCAGCGTAGCCTCGGGGGGCTCCTACGAGCAGTACTTC
once,TRBJ1-2,TRBV18,NA,CASSNYQAQASNYGYTF,TGTGCCAGCTCAAACTATCAGGCTCAGGCCTCTAACTATGGCTACACCTTC
NA,TRBJ2-2,TRBV10-2,NA,CASSPLAGELFF,TGCGCCAGCAGCCCGTTGGCCGGGGAGCTGTTTTTT
NA,TRBJ1-6,TRBV2,NA,CASSEGRGSPLHF,TGTGCCAGCAGTGAAGGGAGGGGTTCACCCCTCCACTTT
NA,TRBJ2-5,TRBV10-3,NA,CAISPPAQETQYF,TGTGCCATCAGTCCTCCAGCACAAGAGACCCAGTACTTC
NA,TRBJ1-2,TRBV30,NA,CAWSLTATNYGYTF,TGTGCCTGGAGTTTGACAGCGACAAACTATGGCTACACCTTC
once,TRBJ1-1,TRBV18,NA,CASSLHPPSNTEAFF,TGTGCCAGCTCCCTACACCCACCCTCGAACACTGAAGCTTTCTTT
NA,TRBJ2-7,TRBV27,NA,CASSSYEQYF,TGTGCCAGCTCGTCCTACGAGCAGTACTTC
NA,TRBJ2-7,TRBV5-4,NA,CASSFAGGYEQYF,TGTGCCAGCAGCTTTGCAGGAGGATACGAGCAGTACTTC
NA,TRBJ1-5,TRBV2,NA,CASSEERGGNQPQHF,TGTGCCAGCAGTGAAGAGAGGGGAGGCAATCAGCCCCAGCATTTT
NA,TRBJ2-7,TRBV29-1,NA,CSVEDLPGGEQYF,TGCAGCGTTGAAGATCTTCCAGGGGGGGAGCAGTACTTC
NA,TRBJ2-7,TRBV19,NA,CASSISSRGRGYEQYF,TGTGCCAGTAGTATTTCGTCTAGGGGCAGGGGTTACGAGCAGTACTTC
NA,TRBJ2-1,TRBV5-4,TRBD2,CASAGGPYNEQFF,TGTGCCAGCGCGGGGGGCCCATACAATGAGCAGTTCTTC